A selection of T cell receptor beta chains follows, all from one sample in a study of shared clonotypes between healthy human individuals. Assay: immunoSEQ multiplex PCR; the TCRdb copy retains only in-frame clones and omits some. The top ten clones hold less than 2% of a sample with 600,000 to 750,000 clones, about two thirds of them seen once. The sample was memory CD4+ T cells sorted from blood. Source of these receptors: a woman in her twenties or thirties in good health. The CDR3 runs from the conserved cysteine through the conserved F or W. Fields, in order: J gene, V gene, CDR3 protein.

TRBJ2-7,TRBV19,CASSIGEAFRYEQYF
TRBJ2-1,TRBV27,CASSRTIINEQFF
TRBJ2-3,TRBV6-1,CASSEWLAGASTDTQYF
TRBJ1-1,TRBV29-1,CSVGSGSGGAFF
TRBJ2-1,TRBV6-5,CASSSRRAGDYNEQFF
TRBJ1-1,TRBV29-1,CSGRQGVQGTEAFF
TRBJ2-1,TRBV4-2,CASSQDVGTGSNEQFF
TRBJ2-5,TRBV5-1,CASSRVSGPEETQYF
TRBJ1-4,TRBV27,CASSLFGATNEKLFF
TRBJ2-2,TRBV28,CASRSTETGELFF
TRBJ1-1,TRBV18,CASSQQGPEAFF
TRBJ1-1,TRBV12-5,CASAPGTNTEAFF
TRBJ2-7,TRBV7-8,CASGKGTGNYEQYF
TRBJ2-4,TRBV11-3,CASSLGGAIAKNIQYF
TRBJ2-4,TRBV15,CATSYWNSDIQYF
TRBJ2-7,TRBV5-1,CASSFERLTYEQYF
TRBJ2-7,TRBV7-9,CASSFSLAGAVQYF
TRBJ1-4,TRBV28,CASRGQNEKLFF
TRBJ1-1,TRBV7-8,CASSRGGVGTEAFF
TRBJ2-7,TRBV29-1,CSAATRGGPYEQYF
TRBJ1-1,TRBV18,CASSPFGTKDTEAFF
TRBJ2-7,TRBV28,CASSIGLDSYEQYF
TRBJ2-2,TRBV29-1,CSGGLPLTGELFF
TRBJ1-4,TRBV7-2,CASSLRRTNEKLFF
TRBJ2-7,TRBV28,CASRTGTGGSYEQYF
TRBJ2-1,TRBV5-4,CASSLDRGRYNEQFF
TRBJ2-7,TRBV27,CASRRGTTTYEQYF
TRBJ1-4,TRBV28,CASGTGDEKLFF
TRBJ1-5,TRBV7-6,CASSPAEYSNQPQHF
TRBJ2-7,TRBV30,CAFQPPRGRQYF
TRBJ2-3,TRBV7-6,CASSSGQTDTQYF
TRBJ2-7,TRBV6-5,CASSYSGLDIAYEQYF
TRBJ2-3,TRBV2,CASSELAGPGTDTQYF
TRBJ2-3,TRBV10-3,CAISRILDRSSTDTQYF
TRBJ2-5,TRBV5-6,CASSLTFKREIRETQYF
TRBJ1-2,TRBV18,CASSPPGQGPYGYTF
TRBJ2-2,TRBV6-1,CASSPTGNTGELFF
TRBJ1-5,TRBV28,CASRTSGNQPQHF
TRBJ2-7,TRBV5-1,CASRPGETASYEQYF
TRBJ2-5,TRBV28,CASIEGGMETQYF
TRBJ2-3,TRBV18,CASSQQSTDTQYF
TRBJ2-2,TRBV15,CATSRESGTGELFF
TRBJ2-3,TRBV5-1,CASSLPTGADTQYF
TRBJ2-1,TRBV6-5,CASSDTESSYNEQFF
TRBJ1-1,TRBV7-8,CASSQTDRDTEAFF